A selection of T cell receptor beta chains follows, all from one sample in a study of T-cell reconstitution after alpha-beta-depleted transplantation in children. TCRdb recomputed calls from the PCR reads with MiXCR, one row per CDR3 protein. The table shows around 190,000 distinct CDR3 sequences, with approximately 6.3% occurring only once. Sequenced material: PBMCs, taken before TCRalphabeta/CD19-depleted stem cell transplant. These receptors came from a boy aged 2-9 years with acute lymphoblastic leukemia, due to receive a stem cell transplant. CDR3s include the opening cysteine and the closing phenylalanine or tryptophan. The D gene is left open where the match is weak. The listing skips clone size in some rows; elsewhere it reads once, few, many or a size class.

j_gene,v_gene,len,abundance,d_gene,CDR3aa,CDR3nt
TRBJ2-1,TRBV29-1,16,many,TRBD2,CSVEDGRAGGLTGQFF,TGCAGCGTTGAAGATGGGCGAGCGGGGGGGTTGACAGGGCAGTTCTTC
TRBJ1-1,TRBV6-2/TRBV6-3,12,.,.,CASSYGTNEAFF,TGTGCCAGCAGTTACGGAACAAATGAAGCTTTCTTT
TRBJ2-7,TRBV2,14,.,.,CASRGRQATYEQYF,TGTGCCAGCAGAGGAAGACAGGCTACCTACGAGCAGTACTTC
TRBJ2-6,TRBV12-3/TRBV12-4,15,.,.,CASNSLSSGANVLTF,TGTGCCAGCAACTCCCTGAGCTCTGGGGCCAACGTCCTGACTTTC
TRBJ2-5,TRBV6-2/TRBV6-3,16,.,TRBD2,CASRGLAGIPQETQYF,TGTGCCAGCAGAGGACTAGCGGGTATTCCACAAGAGACCCAGTACTTC
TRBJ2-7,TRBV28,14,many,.,CASSFASKAYEQYF,TGTGCCAGCAGTTTTGCAAGTAAGGCCTACGAGCAGTACTTC
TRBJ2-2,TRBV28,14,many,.,CASRGTLNTGELFF,TGTGCCAGCAGAGGGACTTTGAACACCGGGGAGCTGTTTTTT
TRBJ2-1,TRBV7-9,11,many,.,CASSGTNEQFF,TGTGCCAGCAGCGGTACTAATGAGCAGTTCTTC
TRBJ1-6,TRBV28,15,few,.,CASSLYDGTNSPLHF,TGTGCCAGCAGTTTGTACGACGGAACTAATTCACCCCTCCACTTT
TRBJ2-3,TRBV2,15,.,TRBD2,CASRVASGGLDTQYF,TGTGCCAGCCGGGTCGCGAGCGGGGGGTTAGATACGCAGTATTTT
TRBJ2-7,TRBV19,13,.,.,CASGPGTLLEQYF,TGTGCCAGCGGTCCGGGTACACTACTGGAGCAGTACTTC
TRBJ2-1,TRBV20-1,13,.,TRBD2,CSEWGGSYNEQFF,TGCAGTGAGTGGGGGGGCTCCTACAATGAGCAGTTCTTC
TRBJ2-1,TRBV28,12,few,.,CASRPPSGEQFF,TGTGCCAGCAGGCCCCCGTCGGGTGAGCAGTTCTTC
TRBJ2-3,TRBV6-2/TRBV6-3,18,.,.,CASSSTSPPLLTEDTQYF,TGTGCCAGCAGTTCAACCAGCCCCCCGCTTTTAACGGAAGATACGCAGTATTTT
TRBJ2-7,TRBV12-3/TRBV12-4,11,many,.,CASSSGSEQYF,TGTGCCAGCAGTTCAGGGTCCGAGCAGTACTTC
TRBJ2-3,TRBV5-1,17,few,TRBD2,CASSLEGAGVTPDTQYF,TGCGCCAGCAGCTTGGAAGGAGCGGGAGTAACCCCAGATACGCAGTATTTT
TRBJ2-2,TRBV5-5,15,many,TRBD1,CASSPGQGGTGELFF,TGTGCCAGCTCCCCCGGACAGGGGGGGACCGGGGAGCTGTTTTTT
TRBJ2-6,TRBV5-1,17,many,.,CASSLVGRMSGANVLTF,TGCGCCAGCAGCTTGGTAGGCAGAATGTCTGGGGCCAACGTCCTGACTTTC
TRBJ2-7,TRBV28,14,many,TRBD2,CASSFTGGVYEQYF,TGTGCCAGCAGTTTCACGGGGGGAGTCTACGAGCAGTACTTC
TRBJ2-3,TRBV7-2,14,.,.,CASSLQGITDTQYF,TGTGCCAGCAGCTTACAGGGGATAACAGATACGCAGTATTTT
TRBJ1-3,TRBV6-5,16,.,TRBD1,CASSHRDRGPGNTIYF,TGTGCCAGCAGTCACCGGGACAGGGGTCCTGGAAACACCATATATTTT
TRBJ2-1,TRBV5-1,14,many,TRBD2,CASSLERGSVEQFF,TGCGCCAGCAGCTTAGAGCGGGGCTCCGTTGAGCAGTTCTTC